A selection of T cell receptor beta chains follows, all from one sample in a study of shared clonotypes between healthy human individuals. Generated by immunoSEQ multiplex PCR, the TCRdb table keeps only in-frame clones and is missing some. The table has millions of clones, 90% to 95% seen once; the top ten hold around 0.14%. The sequenced sample consisted of naive CD4+ T cells sorted from blood. These receptors were obtained from a man younger than 35 in good health. Each CDR3 is given with its conserved first and last residue. D genes are given only for firm matches. Rows give clone size only sometimes, using once, few, many, or a class for an expanded clone.

V	size	J	D	CDR3	DNA
TRBV23-1	NA	TRBJ2-4	NA	CASSQSIPGLAKNIQYF	TGCGCCAGCAGTCAATCGATCCCGGGACTAGCCAAAAACATTCAGTACTTC
TRBV2	NA	TRBJ2-7	NA	CASRVTYEQYF	TGTGCCAGCAGGGTAACCTACGAGCAGTACTTC
TRBV27	NA	TRBJ2-3	TRBD2	CASSLGREGRGTQYF	TGTGCCAGCAGTTTGGGGCGGGAGGGCCGTGGTACGCAGTATTTT
TRBV5-6	once	TRBJ2-7	TRBD1	CASSLGTGAAYEQYF	TGTGCCAGCAGCTTGGGGACAGGGGCTGCCTACGAGCAGTACTTC
TRBV2	NA	TRBJ2-7	TRBD2	CASSGLASGRDEQYF	TGTGCCAGCAGTGGATTGGCTAGCGGGAGAGACGAGCAGTACTTC
TRBV7-9	once	TRBJ1-2	NA	CASISLGAGGYTF	TGTGCCAGCATCTCGTTAGGGGCCGGTGGCTACACCTTC
TRBV5-1	NA	TRBJ2-7	TRBD1	CASSRGQGFSYEQYF	TGCGCCAGCAGCCGGGGACAGGGATTCTCCTACGAGCAGTACTTC
TRBV5-1	NA	TRBJ1-4	NA	CASSSLRATNEKLFF	TGCGCCAGCAGCTCCCTCAGGGCAACTAATGAAAAACTGTTTTTT
TRBV5-6	NA	TRBJ1-1	NA	CASSFGRMNTEAFF	TGTGCCAGCAGCTTTGGGCGGATGAACACTGAAGCTTTCTTT
TRBV11-2	NA	TRBJ2-2	NA	CASSPREITGELFF	TGTGCCAGCAGCCCTAGAGAAATCACCGGGGAGCTGTTTTTT
TRBV19	NA	TRBJ1-2	NA	CASSTIQGGYGYTF	TGTGCCAGTAGTACTATACAGGGCGGCTATGGCTACACCTTC
TRBV2	NA	TRBJ2-1	TRBD2	CASSDSGDRYNEQFF	TGTGCCAGCAGCGATAGCGGGGACCGCTACAATGAGCAGTTCTTC
TRBV4-3	NA	TRBJ2-3	TRBD2	CASSHGSRLAGSTDTQYF	TGCGCCAGCAGCCACGGTAGTCGGCTAGCGGGTTCCACAGATACGCAGTATTTT
TRBV5-1	once	TRBJ1-4	NA	CASSSGRATNEKLFF	TGCGCCAGCAGCTCTGGAAGAGCAACTAATGAAAAACTGTTTTTT
TRBV28	NA	TRBJ2-5	TRBD1	CATGQGVVTQYF	TGTGCCACGGGACAGGGGGTAGTCACCCAGTACTTC
TRBV10-3	NA	TRBJ2-3	TRBD2	CAIQVAGSTDTQYF	TGTGCCATCCAAGTAGCGGGAAGCACAGATACGCAGTATTTT
TRBV19	NA	TRBJ1-2	TRBD1	CASSISGTGGASNYGYTF	TGTGCCAGTAGTATTTCCGGGACAGGGGGCGCTTCTAACTATGGCTACACCTTC
TRBV30	NA	TRBJ1-1	NA	CAWSQQTMNTEAFF	TGTGCCTGGAGTCAACAGACCATGAACACTGAAGCTTTCTTT
TRBV5-1	NA	TRBJ2-2	NA	CASTFMAGELFF	TGCGCCAGCACGTTCATGGCCGGGGAGCTGTTTTTT
TRBV5-6	NA	TRBJ2-7	NA	CASSSTPYEQYF	TGTGCCAGCAGCTCGACCCCCTACGAGCAGTACTTC
TRBV19	NA	TRBJ2-2	NA	CASIGTGELFF	TGTGCCAGTATAGGGACCGGGGAGCTGTTTTTT
TRBV6-1	NA	TRBJ1-3	NA	CASSERVGGNTIYF	TGTGCCAGCAGTGAACGGGTTGGAGGAAACACCATATATTTT
TRBV18	NA	TRBJ1-1	NA	CASSMDWNTEAFF	TGTGCCAGCTCAATGGACTGGAACACTGAAGCTTTCTTT
TRBV30	NA	TRBJ2-1	TRBD1	CAGPGQGNNEQFF	TGTGCCGGGCCGGGACAGGGTAACAATGAGCAGTTCTTC
TRBV21-1	once	TRBJ1-6	NA	CASRLGRAGGAPLHF	TGTGCCAGCAGATTAGGGCGAGCAGGTGGGGCACCCCTCCACTTT
TRBV11-2	NA	TRBJ1-3	NA	CASSSMATVVGNTIYF	TGTGCCAGCAGCTCGATGGCAACGGTAGTGGGAAACACCATATATTTT
TRBV10-2	few	TRBJ1-5	NA	CASSVGPLGNQPQHF	TGCGCCAGCAGTGTTGGGCCCTTGGGTAATCAGCCCCAGCATTTT
TRBV11-1	NA	TRBJ2-5	NA	CASSHGGRPPRETQYF	TGTGCCAGCAGCCATGGGGGCAGGCCGCCTCGGGAGACCCAGTACTTC
TRBV5-3	NA	TRBJ2-7	NA	CARSLRKPHEQYF	TGTGCCAGAAGCTTGCGAAAGCCGCACGAGCAGTACTTC
TRBV19	NA	TRBJ2-3	NA	CASSMIGGMADTQYF	TGTGCCAGTAGTATGATCGGGGGCATGGCAGATACGCAGTATTTT
TRBV6-6	once	TRBJ2-7	NA	CASRRGSGEQYF	TGTGCCAGCCGACGTGGATCTGGGGAGCAGTACTTC
TRBV2	NA	TRBJ1-1	TRBD1	CASKKDRGTEAFF	TGTGCCAGCAAAAAGGACAGGGGTACTGAAGCTTTCTTT
TRBV28	NA	TRBJ1-6	TRBD1	CASSPSGQGDYSPLHF	TGTGCCAGCAGCCCCTCGGGACAGGGGGACTATTCACCCCTCCACTTT
TRBV7-2	NA	TRBJ2-3	TRBD2	CASSHPRTSGSLKDTQYF	TGTGCCAGCAGCCACCCGAGGACTAGCGGGAGTCTGAAAGATACGCAGTATTTT
TRBV2	NA	TRBJ2-4	NA	CASSQGGPNIQYF	TGTGCCAGTTCACAGGGAGGCCCAAACATTCAGTACTTC
TRBV4-3	NA	TRBJ2-1	TRBD2	CASSPRTSGSGAHNEQFF	TGCGCCAGCAGCCCCCGGACTAGCGGGAGCGGTGCACACAATGAGCAGTTCTTC
TRBV7-9	NA	TRBJ2-5	TRBD1	CASSKGTGPQETQYF	TGTGCCAGCAGCAAAGGGACAGGACCACAAGAGACCCAGTACTTC
TRBV5-1	NA	TRBJ2-5	TRBD1	CASSLAGGSETQYF	TGCGCCAGCAGCTTGGCAGGGGGCAGCGAGACCCAGTACTTC
TRBV5-1	NA	TRBJ2-3	TRBD1	CASSLTQGATDTQYF	TGCGCCAGCAGCTTGACGCAGGGGGCAACAGATACGCAGTATTTT
TRBV27	NA	TRBJ2-7	TRBD2	CASRAQLAGVYEQYF	TGTGCCAGCAGGGCTCAACTAGCGGGAGTCTACGAGCAGTACTTC
TRBV11-2	NA	TRBJ2-5	TRBD2	CASTPGLAVQETQYF	TGTGCCAGCACGCCGGGACTAGCGGTCCAAGAGACCCAGTACTTC
TRBV5-8	NA	TRBJ2-4	NA	CASSSDRSAIQAKNIQYF	TGTGCCAGCAGCTCGGATCGTTCAGCGATCCAAGCCAAAAACATTCAGTACTTC
TRBV23-1	NA	TRBJ1-4	TRBD1	CASSLPGQGWEKLFF	TGCGCCAGCAGTCTTCCGGGACAGGGCTGGGAAAAACTGTTTTTT
TRBV5-1	NA	TRBJ2-7	NA	CASSLDYHEQYF	TGCGCCAGCAGCTTGGACTATCACGAGCAGTACTTC